This T cell receptor (beta chain) was captured by sequencing in a study of blood T cell repertoires in COVID-19. This CDR3 region has 14 residues. Germline V gives CDR1 MNHEY, CDR2 SMNVEV (reference sequence). V was clipped by 6 bases and J by 1 base, with 12 bases between them. Produced via immunoSEQ multiplex PCR; TCRdb's table is partial and in-frame only. Among approximately 170,000 clones listed, 81% were seen once. The sample comprised peripheral blood. This sequence originates from a human donor in a cohort sampled during active COVID-19. This chain uses TRBV27 with TRBJ1-1, with a weak D call TRBD1 (5 bases). CDR3 coding DNA: TGTGCCAGCAGAAGTAAAACAGGGAACACTGAAGCTTTCTTT. This encodes CASRSKTGNTEAFF.